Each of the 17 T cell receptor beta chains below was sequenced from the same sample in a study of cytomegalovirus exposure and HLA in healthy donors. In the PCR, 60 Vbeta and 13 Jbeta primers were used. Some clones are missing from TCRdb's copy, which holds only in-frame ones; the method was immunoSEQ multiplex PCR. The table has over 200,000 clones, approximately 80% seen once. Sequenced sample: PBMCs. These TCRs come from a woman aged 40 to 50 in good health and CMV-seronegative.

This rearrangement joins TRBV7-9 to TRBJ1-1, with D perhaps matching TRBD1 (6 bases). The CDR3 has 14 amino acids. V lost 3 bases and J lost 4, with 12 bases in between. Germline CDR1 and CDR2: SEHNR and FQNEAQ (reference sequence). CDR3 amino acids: CASSLGGGGTEAFF. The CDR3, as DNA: TGTGCCAGCAGCTTGGGGGGAGGGGGCACTGAAGCTTTCTTT.

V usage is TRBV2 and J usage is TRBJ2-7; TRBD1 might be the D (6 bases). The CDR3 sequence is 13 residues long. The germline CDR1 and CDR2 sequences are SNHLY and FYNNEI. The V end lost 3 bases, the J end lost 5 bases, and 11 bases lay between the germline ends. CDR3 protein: CASSETGSDEQYF. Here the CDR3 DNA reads TGTGCCAGCAGTGAGACAGGAAGCGACGAGCAGTACTTC.

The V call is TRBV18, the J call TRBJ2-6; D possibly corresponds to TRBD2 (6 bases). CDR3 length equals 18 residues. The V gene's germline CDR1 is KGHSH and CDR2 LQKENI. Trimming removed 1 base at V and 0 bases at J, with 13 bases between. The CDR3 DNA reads TGTGCCAGCTCACCACGGCGGACGGGGGACTCTGGGGCCAACGTCCTGACTTTC. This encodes CASSPRRTGDSGANVLTF.

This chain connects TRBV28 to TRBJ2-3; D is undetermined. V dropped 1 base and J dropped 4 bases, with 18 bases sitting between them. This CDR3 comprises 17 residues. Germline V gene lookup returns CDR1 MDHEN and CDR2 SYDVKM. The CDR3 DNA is TGTGCCAGCAGTTTATTGGGTTGGTTACAGCCCGCAGATACGCAGTATTTT. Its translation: CASSLLGWLQPADTQYF.

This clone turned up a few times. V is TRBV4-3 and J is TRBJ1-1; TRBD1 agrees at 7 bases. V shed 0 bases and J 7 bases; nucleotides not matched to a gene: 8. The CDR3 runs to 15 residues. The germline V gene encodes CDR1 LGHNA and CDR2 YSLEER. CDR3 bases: TGCGCCAGCAGCCAAGATGACAGGGCCAGGGGTGAAGCTTTCTTT. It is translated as CASSQDDRARGEAFF.

CDR3 loop: CASSLETHYEQYF. CDR3 nucleotide sequence: TGTGCCAGCAGCTTAGAAACTCACTACGAGCAGTACTTC. The rearrangement uses TRBV11-2 and TRBJ2-7; no reliable D call. Germline lookup yields CDR1 SGHAT and CDR2 FQNNGV. This CDR3 comprises 13 residues. V was shortened by 0 bases and J by 3 bases, with 6 bases between the two germline ends.

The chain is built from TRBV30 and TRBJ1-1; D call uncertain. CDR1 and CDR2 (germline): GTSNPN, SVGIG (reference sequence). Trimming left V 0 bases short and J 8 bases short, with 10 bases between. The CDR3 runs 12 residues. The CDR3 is CAWSVGETEAFF. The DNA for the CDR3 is TGTGCCTGGAGTGTAGGAGAGACCGAAGCTTTCTTT. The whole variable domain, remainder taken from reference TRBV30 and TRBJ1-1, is SQTIHQWPATLVQPVGSPLSLECTVEGTSNPNLYWYRQAAGRGLQLLFYSVGIGQISSEVPQNLSASRPQDRQFILSSKKLLLSDSGFYLCAWSVGETEAFFGQGTRLTVV.

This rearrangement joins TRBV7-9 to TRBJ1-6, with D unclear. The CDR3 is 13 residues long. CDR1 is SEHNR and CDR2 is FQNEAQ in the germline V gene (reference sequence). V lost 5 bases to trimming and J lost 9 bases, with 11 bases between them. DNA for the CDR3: TGTGCCAGCAGCCCGACCGGGAGTTCACCCCTCCACTTT. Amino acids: CASSPTGSSPLHF.

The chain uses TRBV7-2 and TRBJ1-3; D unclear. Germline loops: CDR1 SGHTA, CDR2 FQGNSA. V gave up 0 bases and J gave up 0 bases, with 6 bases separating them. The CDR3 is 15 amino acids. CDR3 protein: CASSLAAISGNTIYF. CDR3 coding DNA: TGTGCCAGCAGCTTAGCGGCAATCTCTGGAAACACCATATATTTT.

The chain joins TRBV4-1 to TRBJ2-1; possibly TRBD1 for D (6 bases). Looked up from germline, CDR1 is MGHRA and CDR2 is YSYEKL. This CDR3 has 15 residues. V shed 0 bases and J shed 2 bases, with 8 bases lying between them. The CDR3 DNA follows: TGCGCCAGCAGCCAAGACGGACAGACCTACAATGAGCAGTTCTTC. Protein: CASSQDGQTYNEQFF.

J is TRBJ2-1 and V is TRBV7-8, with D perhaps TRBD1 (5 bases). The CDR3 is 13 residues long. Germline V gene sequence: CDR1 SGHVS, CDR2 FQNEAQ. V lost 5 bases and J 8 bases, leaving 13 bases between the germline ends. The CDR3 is CASSPSLGDEQFF. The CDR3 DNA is TGTGCCAGCAGCCCCAGTCTAGGGGATGAGCAGTTCTTC. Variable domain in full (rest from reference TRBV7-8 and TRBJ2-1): GAGVSQSPRYKVAKRGQDVALRCDPISGHVSLFWYQQALGQGPEFLTYFQNEAQLDKSGLPSDRFFAERPEGSVSTLKIQRTQQEDSAVYLCASSPSLGDEQFFGPGTRLTVL.

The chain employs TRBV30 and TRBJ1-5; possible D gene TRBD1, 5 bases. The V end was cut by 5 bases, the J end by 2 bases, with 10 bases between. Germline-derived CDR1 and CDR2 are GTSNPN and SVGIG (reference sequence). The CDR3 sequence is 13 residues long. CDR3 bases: TGTGCCTGGGGCAGGGATGGCAATCAGCCCCAGCATTTT. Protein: CAWGRDGNQPQHF.

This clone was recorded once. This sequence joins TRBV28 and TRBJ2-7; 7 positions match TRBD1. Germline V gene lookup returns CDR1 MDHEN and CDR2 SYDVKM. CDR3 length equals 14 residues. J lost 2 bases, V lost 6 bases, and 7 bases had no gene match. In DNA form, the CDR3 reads TGTGCCAGCAGACCCCGGGACAGTACCTACGAGCAGTACTTC. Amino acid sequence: CASRPRDSTYEQYF.

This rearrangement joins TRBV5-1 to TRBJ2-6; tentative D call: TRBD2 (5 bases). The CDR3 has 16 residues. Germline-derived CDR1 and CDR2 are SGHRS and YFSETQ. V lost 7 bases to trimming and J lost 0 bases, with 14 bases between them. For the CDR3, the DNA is TGCGCCAGCGCACTTTACGGGGACTCTGGGGCCAACGTCCTGACTTTC. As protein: CASALYGDSGANVLTF.

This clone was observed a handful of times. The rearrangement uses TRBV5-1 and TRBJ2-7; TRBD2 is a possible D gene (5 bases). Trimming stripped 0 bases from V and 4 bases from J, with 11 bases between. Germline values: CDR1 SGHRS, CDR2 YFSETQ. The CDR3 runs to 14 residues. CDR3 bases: TGCGCCAGCAGCTTGGGACTCGGCGGGTACGAGCAGTACTTC. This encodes CASSLGLGGYEQYF.

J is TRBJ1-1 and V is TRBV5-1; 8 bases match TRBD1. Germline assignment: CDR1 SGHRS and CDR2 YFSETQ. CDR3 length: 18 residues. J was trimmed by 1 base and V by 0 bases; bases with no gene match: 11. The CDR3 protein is CASSLERAGGHRNTEAFF. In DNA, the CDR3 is TGCGCCAGCAGCTTGGAGCGGGCAGGGGGCCATCGGAACACTGAAGCTTTCTTT.

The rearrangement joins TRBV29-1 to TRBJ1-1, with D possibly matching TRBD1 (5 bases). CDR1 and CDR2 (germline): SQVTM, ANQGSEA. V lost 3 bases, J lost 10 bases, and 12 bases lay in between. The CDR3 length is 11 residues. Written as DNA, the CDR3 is TGCAGCGTTGACAGGGCGGATGGAGCTTTCTTT. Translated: CSVDRADGAFF.